This T cell receptor beta chain is from a study of blood T cell repertoires in COVID-19. Whole-study context: Spain, Italy and the United States supplied samples that represented acute and convalescent COVID-19.

Original processing methods: Quantification of nucleated cells was approximated via reference gene primer amplification. Only in-frame clones appear in the TCRdb table, and some are missing; sequencing was by immunoSEQ multiplex PCR. That table supplies the V and J calls and clone size; D and trimming were determined from the DNA. The sample shows almost 400,000 clones, around 87% of them seen only once. This TCR was recovered from a woman aged 60 to 75 with COVID-19, enrolled during active disease. The sample was peripheral blood.

The CDR3 loop is CASSHLKAGGQGDTQYF. In nucleotides, the CDR3 is TGTGCCAGCAGCCACCTTAAAGCGGGGGGTCAGGGAGATACGCAGTATTTT. The chain links TRBV3-1 (or the pseudogene TRBV3-2) to TRBJ2-3; 9 bases are shared with TRBD2. The length of the CDR3 is 17 residues. CDR1 is LGHDT, CDR2 YNNKEL, per germline (reference sequence). With V trimmed by 3 bases and J by 5 bases, 12 bases remained unmatched.